This T cell receptor beta chain is from a study of shared clonotypes between healthy human individuals. This clone was observed a single time. TCRdb keeps only in-frame clones here, not all; method: immunoSEQ multiplex PCR. Of 1.6 million or so clones in the sample, around 98.5% were seen once. V was cut by 1 base and J by 2 bases, with 13 bases left in between. The CDR3 consists of 15 residues. Germline V gene lookup returns CDR1 SGHKS and CDR2 YYEKEE (reference sequence). This receptor was obtained from a man younger than 40 in good health. This chain connects TRBV5-5 to TRBJ2-7; maybe TRBD1 (5 bases). Input material: naive CD4+ T cells sorted from blood. This sample's subset: CD45RA+ positively selected. DNA of the CDR3: TGTGCCAGCAGCTTGATAGGGGTCCCGACCTACGAGCAGTACTTC. Amino acids: CASSLIGVPTYEQYF.